The 29 T cell receptor beta chains given below trace back to one sample, sequenced in a study of blood T cell repertoires in COVID-19. Data came from immunoSEQ multiplex PCR; TCRdb stores just in-frame clones and leaves some out. The sample has fewer than 200,000 clones, approximately 86% seen once. Source material: peripheral blood. These receptors were collected from a middle-aged man with active or convalescent COVID-19.

This chain uses TRBV27 with TRBJ1-5; TRBD1 might be the D (5 bases). There are 17 residues in the CDR3. The ends were cut back, 6 bases at V and 5 bases at J, with 23 bases in the middle. The germline CDR1 and CDR2 sequences are MNHEY and SMNVEV (reference sequence). CDR3 DNA: TGTGCCAGCAGCCCTAGGGCTACGGTTGGGGGGGATCAGCCCCAGCATTTT. It specifies CASSPRATVGGDQPQHF.

This rearrangement joins TRBV9 to TRBJ2-5; tentative D call: TRBD2 (5 bases). CDR3 length: 14 amino acids. V was pared by 4 bases and J by 4 bases, with 14 bases between. CDR1 SGDLS and CDR2 YYNGEE come from the germline V gene. The CDR3 spells CASSPALARETQYF. The CDR3 nucleotides read TGTGCCAGCAGCCCCGCGCTAGCCCGAGAGACCCAGTACTTC.

The chain couples TRBV28 to TRBJ1-3; D uncertain. The germline V and J ends were trimmed by 2 bases and 0 bases, with 8 bases remaining between them. In germline, CDR1 is MDHEN, CDR2 SYDVKM. The CDR3 spans 15 residues. In DNA form, the CDR3 reads TGTGCCAGCAGTTTAGGGAGAATCTCTGGAAACACCATATATTTT. It specifies CASSLGRISGNTIYF.

The chain couples TRBV18 to TRBJ2-7; 8 bases match TRBD2. The CDR3 runs 15 residues. V trimming: 2 bases; J trimming: 3 bases; junction bases outside the gene matches: 6. CDR1 is KGHSH and CDR2 is LQKENI in the germline V gene. The CDR3 spells CASSPRSGGYYEQYF. The DNA for the CDR3 is TGTGCCAGCTCACCAAGAAGCGGGGGATACTACGAGCAGTACTTC.

The J gene is TRBJ1-5, the V gene TRBV28; D not certain. CDR1 and CDR2 from the germline V gene are MDHEN and SYDVKM. Trimming took off 3 bases at V and 6 bases at J, with 18 bases between the two ends. This CDR3 is built from 16 residues. The CDR3 DNA follows: TGTGCCAGCAGTTTTCTTCGCGTGGAGGGAGGTCAGCCCCAGCATTTT. It specifies CASSFLRVEGGQPQHF.

The chain carries TRBV29-1 and TRBJ2-3; D is perhaps TRBD2 (6 bases). The V and J ends lost 7 bases and 0 bases respectively, with 14 bases between them. The CDR3 sequence is 14 residues long. Germline-derived CDR1 and CDR2 are SQVTM and ANQGSEA. CDR3 bases: TGCAGCGACCACCCGGGACTGAGCACAGATACGCAGTATTTT. Its protein product is CSDHPGLSTDTQYF.

The chain recombines TRBV24-1 with TRBJ2-1, with TRBD1 identical over 10 bases. V trimming: 2 bases; J trimming: 7 bases; junction bases outside the gene matches: 10. Germline values: CDR1 KGHDR, CDR2 SFDVKD. The CDR3 contains 17 residues. DNA for the CDR3: TGTGCCACCAGTGATTGGGGGGGACAGGGGAGAGGTAATGAGCAGTTCTTC. Residues: CATSDWGGQGRGNEQFF.

The chain is built from TRBV19 and TRBJ2-3, with 8 bases that match TRBD2. This CDR3 has 15 residues. Losses at the gene ends were 7 bases for V and 2 bases for J; bases not matched to a gene: 8. Germline V gene sequence: CDR1 LNHDA, CDR2 SQIVND (reference sequence). The CDR3 protein is CASKPAGDPTDTQYF. Here the CDR3 DNA reads TGTGCCAGTAAACCAGCGGGGGACCCCACAGATACGCAGTATTTT.

This clone was picked up one time. The chain combines TRBV18 with TRBJ1-6; no reliable D call. Trimming stripped 3 bases from V and 0 bases from J, with 9 bases between. The germline gives CDR1 KGHSH, CDR2 LQKENI. The CDR3 totals 16 residues. CDR3 region: CASSPGGSSYNSPLHF. In DNA, the CDR3 is TGTGCCAGCTCACCGGGAGGTAGCTCCTATAATTCACCCCTCCACTTT. The whole variable domain, filled in from reference TRBV18 and TRBJ1-6, reads NAGVMQNPRHLVRRRGQEARLRCSPMKGHSHVYWYRQLPEEGLKFMVYLQKENIIDESGMPKERFSAEFPKEGPSILRIQQVVRGDSAAYFCASSPGGSSYNSPLHFGNGTRLTVT.

This sequence joins TRBV2 and TRBJ1-5; TRBD1 is a possible D gene (5 bases). CDR3 size: 13 residues. The germline V gene encodes CDR1 SNHLY and CDR2 FYNNEI. The ends were cut back, 4 bases at V and 5 bases at J, with 9 bases in the middle. CDR3 sequence reads: CASSVWGDQPQHF. The CDR3 DNA follows: TGTGCCAGCAGTGTTTGGGGGGATCAGCCCCAGCATTTT.

The table lists this clone with a count of one. This sequence joins TRBV3-1 (or the pseudogene TRBV3-2) and TRBJ1-1; D may be TRBD1 (5 bases). V shed 4 bases and J shed 6 bases, with 12 bases lying between them. The CDR3 has 13 amino acids. Looked up from germline, CDR1 is LGHDT and CDR2 is YNNKEL (reference sequence). Here the CDR3 DNA reads TGTGCCAGCAGCCCCCGACAGTCTGCTGAAGCTTTCTTT. Translated: CASSPRQSAEAFF.

The chain carries TRBV25-1 and TRBJ2-3, with 11 nucleotides matching TRBD2. The CDR3 loop spans 16 amino acids. The germline CDR1 and CDR2 sequences are MGHDK and SYGVNS. After removal of 3 bases from V and 5 bases from J, the junction contained 7 bases not matched to a gene. The CDR3 DNA reads as TGTGCCAGCAGTGATTGGGGGACTAGCGGACAAGATACGCAGTATTTT. This encodes CASSDWGTSGQDTQYF. The entire variable domain, with the rest obtained from reference TRBV25-1 and TRBJ2-3, is as follows: EADIYQTPRYLVIGTGKKITLECSQTMGHDKMYWYQQDPGMELHLIHYSYGVNSTEKGDLSSESTVSRIRTEHFPLTLESARPSHTSQYLCASSDWGTSGQDTQYFGPGTRLTVL.

This chain uses TRBV4-1 with TRBJ2-1; 11 bases are shared with TRBD2. CDR3 size: 16 residues. Trimming at V came to 1 base and at J to 1 base, leaving 0 bases not matched to a gene. The V gene's germline CDR1 is MGHRA and CDR2 YSYEKL. The CDR3 loop reads CASSQVAGGSYNEQFF. The CDR3 DNA reads as TGCGCCAGCAGCCAAGTAGCGGGGGGGTCCTACAATGAGCAGTTCTTC.

The DNA for the CDR3 is TGTGCCAGTAGTGCCACAGGGTATAGTGAGCAGTTCTTC. It translates to CASSATGYSEQFF. V is TRBV19 and J is TRBJ2-1, with D tentatively TRBD1 (6 bases). Germline loops: CDR1 LNHDA, CDR2 SQIVND (reference sequence). The length of the CDR3 is 13 residues. Trimming took 5 bases from V and 9 from J, leaving 14 bases between them.

V gene TRBV15 combines with J gene TRBJ1-4; the D is unclear. The V end lost 5 bases, the J end lost 0 bases, and 7 bases lay between the germline ends. This CDR3 is 14 amino acids long. Germline assignment: CDR1 LNHNV and CDR2 YYDKDF (reference sequence). CDR3 bases: TGTGCCACCAGCGGCGGTACAACTAATGAAAAACTGTTTTTT. Encoded protein: CATSGGTTNEKLFF.

This chain's CDR3 is CATSRETQGQPQHF. CDR3 bases: TGTGCCACCAGCAGAGAGACTCAGGGTCAGCCCCAGCATTTT. The gene calls are TRBV15 and TRBJ1-5; possible D gene TRBD1, 5 bases. V lost 0 bases, J lost 6 bases, and 9 bases lay in between. Germline values: CDR1 LNHNV, CDR2 YYDKDF (reference sequence). The CDR3 is 14 residues long.

This chain uses TRBV11-3 with TRBJ2-2, with D perhaps matching TRBD1 (5 bases). Germline CDR1 is SGHNT and CDR2 is YENEEA. The CDR3 sequence is 13 residues long. Trimming took off 6 bases at V and 7 bases at J, with 12 bases between the two ends. The CDR3 nucleotides read TGTGCCAGCAGAAAACAGGATAGCGGGGAGCTGTTTTTT. It translates to CASRKQDSGELFF.

This rearrangement joins TRBV12-3 or TRBV12-4 to TRBJ1-2, with D tentatively TRBD1 (5 bases). With 6 bases removed from V and 5 bases from J, the gap between germline ends came to 13 bases. The CDR3 sequence is 13 residues long. The CDR3 region is CASSSGAGYGYTF. The CDR3 region has the DNA TGTGCCAGCAGCTCTGGGGCAGGGTATGGCTACACCTTC.

The chain is built from TRBV11-3 and TRBJ1-6, with D tentatively TRBD1 (5 bases). Trimming took off 0 bases at V and 9 bases at J, with 9 bases between the two ends. The CDR3 has 14 amino acids. The germline CDR1 and CDR2 sequences are SGHNT and YENEEA. The CDR3 sequence is CASSLDPGASPLHF. CDR3 in DNA: TGTGCCAGCAGCTTAGACCCTGGGGCTTCACCCCTCCACTTT.

The chain couples TRBV6-2 or TRBV6-3 to TRBJ1-5; TRBD1 matches at 12 bases. This CDR3 has 15 amino acids. Germline assignment: CDR1 MNHEY and CDR2 SVGEGT. V was clipped by 4 bases and J by 6 bases; unmatched bases: 4. As DNA, the CDR3 is TGTGCCAGCAGTTGGGGACAGGGGGCGGGTCAGCCCCAGCATTTT. Its translation is CASSWGQGAGQPQHF.

This chain connects TRBV4-1 to TRBJ2-7; D is perhaps TRBD2 (5 bases). V was trimmed by 0 bases and J by 3 bases, leaving 12 bases between them. Germline lookup yields CDR1 MGHRA and CDR2 YSYEKL. The CDR3 extends over 15 amino acids. CDR3 coding DNA: TGCGCCAGCAGCCAAGATCCAGCGGAACTCTACGAGCAGTACTTC. Translation gives CASSQDPAELYEQYF.

The rearrangement uses TRBV5-1 and TRBJ1-2; 9 bases are shared with TRBD1. In germline, CDR1 is SGHRS, CDR2 YFSETQ. The CDR3 spans 17 residues. V lost 3 bases, J lost 4 bases, and 13 bases stayed unmatched. The CDR3 DNA is TGCGCCAGCAGCTCCGCCGGGACAGGGACTGGGAGCTATGGCTACACCTTC. Translating gives CASSSAGTGTGSYGYTF.

V and J are TRBV27 and TRBJ1-1; TRBD1 matches 7 bases. The germline gives CDR1 MNHEY, CDR2 SMNVEV (reference sequence). Trimming at V came to 3 bases and at J to 4 bases, leaving 2 bases not matched to a gene. CDR3 length equals 13 residues. The CDR3 spells CASSLGQFTEAFF. The CDR3 region has the DNA TGTGCCAGCAGTTTGGGACAGTTCACTGAAGCTTTCTTT.

The chain carries TRBV18 and TRBJ1-2; 10 bases map to TRBD1. The CDR3 has 14 amino acids. J lost 6 bases, V lost 6 bases, and 7 bases had no gene match. Germline V gene lookup returns CDR1 KGHSH and CDR2 LQKENI. This chain's CDR3 is CASSPTGGQHGYTF. For the CDR3, the DNA is TGTGCCAGCTCCCCGACAGGGGGCCAGCATGGCTACACCTTC.

The chain combines TRBV27 with TRBJ1-1, with a possible D match to TRBD1 (6 bases). Trimming shortened V by 3 bases and J by 2 bases, and 10 bases separated the two germline ends. The CDR3 is 14 amino acids. Germline CDR1 is MNHEY and CDR2 is SMNVEV (reference sequence). The CDR3 nucleotides read TGTGCCAGCAGTTTCGGACAGCCCAACACTGAAGCTTTCTTT. Protein sequence: CASSFGQPNTEAFF.

The chain employs TRBV5-1 and TRBJ1-4, with TRBD1 matching over 12 bases. Losses at the gene ends were 4 bases for V and 8 bases for J; bases not matched to a gene: 12. The CDR3 spans 17 residues. The germline gives CDR1 SGHRS, CDR2 YFSETQ. In DNA form, the CDR3 reads TGCGCCAGCAGCCTGGAGGGACAGGGGGCGCGTTGGGAAAAACTGTTTTTT. This gives the protein CASSLEGQGARWEKLFF.

This rearrangement joins TRBV6-5 to TRBJ2-7, with D hard to call. The CDR3 contains 11 residues. CDR1 and CDR2 (germline): MNHEY, SVGAGI. Deletions cut 6 bases from V and 6 bases from J, with 9 bases between. CDR3 DNA sequence: TGTGCCAGCAGGGCAGTTCTCGAGCAGTACTTC. Protein: CASRAVLEQYF.

The chain combines TRBV28 with TRBJ2-3, with D possibly matching TRBD2 (6 bases). Germline-derived CDR1 and CDR2 are MDHEN and SYDVKM. Trimming stripped 6 bases from V and 3 bases from J, with 16 bases between. This CDR3 comprises 15 residues. In nucleotides, the CDR3 is TGTGCCAGCAGACCCGGAGGGGCGAGAACAGATACGCAGTATTTT. This translates into CASRPGGARTDTQYF.

In its sample, this clone was seen once. The chain employs TRBV6-5 and TRBJ1-3; D may be TRBD1 (6 bases). Germline V gene lookup returns CDR1 MNHEY and CDR2 SVGAGI. The V and J ends lost 10 bases and 4 bases respectively, with 17 bases between them. There are 14 residues in the CDR3. CDR3 bases: TGTGCCACCAAGACGGGACAAGTGGGAAACACCATATATTTT. The encoded protein is CATKTGQVGNTIYF.